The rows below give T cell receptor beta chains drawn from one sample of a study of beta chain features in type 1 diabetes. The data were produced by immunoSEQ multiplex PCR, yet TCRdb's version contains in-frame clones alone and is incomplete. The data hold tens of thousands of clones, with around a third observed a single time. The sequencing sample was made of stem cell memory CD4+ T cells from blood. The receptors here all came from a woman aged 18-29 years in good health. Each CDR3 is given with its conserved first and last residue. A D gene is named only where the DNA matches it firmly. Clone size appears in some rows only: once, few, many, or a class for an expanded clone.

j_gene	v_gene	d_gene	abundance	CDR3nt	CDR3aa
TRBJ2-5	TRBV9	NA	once	TGTGCCAGCAGCCTCTCCCCGGGAGAGACCCAGTACTTC	CASSLSPGETQYF
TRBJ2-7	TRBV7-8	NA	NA	TGTGCCAGCAGCTTAGCGAGTGGCGAGCAGTACTTC	CASSLASGEQYF
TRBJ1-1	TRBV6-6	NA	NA	TGTGCCAGCAGTTACTCGAGGATGGGGAACACTGAAGCTTTCTTT	CASSYSRMGNTEAFF
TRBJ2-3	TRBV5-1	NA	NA	TGCGCCAGCAGCTCCACAGACGGGAAAGCAGATACGCAGTATTTT	CASSSTDGKADTQYF
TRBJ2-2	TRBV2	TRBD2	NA	TGTGCCAGCGCTGGCCAGGGCAGGGGGACTAGCGGGAGAGTTGTTCGCACCGGGGAGCTGTTTTTT	CASAGQGRGTSGRVVRTGELFF
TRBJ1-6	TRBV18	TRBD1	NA	TGTGCCAGCTCACCTGGGACAGGGACTGGGAATTCACCCCTCCACTTT	CASSPGTGTGNSPLHF
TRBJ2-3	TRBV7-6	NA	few	TGTGCCAGCAGCTTAGCGGGGGGAAGTAGCGGCACAGATACGCAGTATTTT	CASSLAGGSSGTDTQYF
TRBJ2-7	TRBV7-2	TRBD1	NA	TGTGCCAGCAGCCCCAGGGGGTACGAGCAGTACTTC	CASSPRGYEQYF
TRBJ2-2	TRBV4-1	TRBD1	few	TGCGCCAGCAGCCAGGGACAGGGAAGCTGGGGGGAGCTGTTTTTT	CASSQGQGSWGELFF
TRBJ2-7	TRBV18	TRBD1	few	TGTGCCAGCTCACCAGTGACAGGGGTGCGCGAGCAGTACTTC	CASSPVTGVREQYF
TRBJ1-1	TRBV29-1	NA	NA	TGCAGCGTTGAAGATGGACAGAACACTGAAGCTTTCTTT	CSVEDGQNTEAFF
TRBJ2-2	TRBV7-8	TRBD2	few	TGTGCCAGCAGCTTACTAGCGGGGGGCACCGGGGAGCTGTTTTTT	CASSLLAGGTGELFF
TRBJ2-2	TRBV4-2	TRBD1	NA	TGTGCCAGCAGCCAAGGCGACAGGGAGACCGGGGAGCTGTTTTTT	CASSQGDRETGELFF
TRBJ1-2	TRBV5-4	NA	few	TGTGCCAGTACAGGGAGACTTGATGGCTACACCTTC	CASTGRLDGYTF
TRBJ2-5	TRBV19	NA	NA	TGTGCCAGCAGCCATGCGGCGGGCCGTGGAGAGACCCAGTACTTC	CASSHAAGRGETQYF
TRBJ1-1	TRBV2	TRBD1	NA	TGTGCCAGCAGTGAGGGGTGGACAGGGGGAATGGCTTTCTTT	CASSEGWTGGMAFF
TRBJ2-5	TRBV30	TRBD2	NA	TGTGCCTGGAGTGTGCGGGGGGGCGTAGAGACCCAGTACTTC	CAWSVRGGVETQYF
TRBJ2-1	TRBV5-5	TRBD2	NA	TGTGCCAGCAGCTTTGCGGGGGAAAATGAGCAGTTCTTC	CASSFAGENEQFF
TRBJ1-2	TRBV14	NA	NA	TGTGCCAGCAGCCAACAGGGGTACTATGGCTACACCTTC	CASSQQGYYGYTF
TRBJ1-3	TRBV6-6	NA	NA	TGTGCCAGCAGGACTCGATCGTCCGGAAACACCATATATTTT	CASRTRSSGNTIYF
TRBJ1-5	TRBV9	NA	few	TGTGCCGGGGAGGTGGGTAGCAATCAGCCCCAGCATTTT	CAGEVGSNQPQHF
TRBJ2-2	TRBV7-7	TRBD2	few	TGTGCTAGCAGCCATAGCGGGGGGGCCTCGAACACCGGGGAGCTGTTTTTT	CASSHSGGASNTGELFF
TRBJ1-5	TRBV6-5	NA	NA	TGTGCCAGCAGGTCGCGGGCAAGCAATCAGCCCCAGCATTTT	CASRSRASNQPQHF
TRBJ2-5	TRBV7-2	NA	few	TGTGCCAGCAGCTTAGGTAGTCAAGAGACCCAGTACTTC	CASSLGSQETQYF
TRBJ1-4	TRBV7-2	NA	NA	TGTGCCAGCAGCTTGGGGGGATTGGGGACCGCTAATGAAAAACTGTTTTTT	CASSLGGLGTANEKLFF
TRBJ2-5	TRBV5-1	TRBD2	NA	TGCGCCAGCAGCTCTACTAGCGGCAAGGAGACCCAGTACTTC	CASSSTSGKETQYF
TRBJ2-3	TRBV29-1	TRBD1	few	TGCAGCGCCATCGGGACAGCAGGTAACACAGATACGCAGTATTTT	CSAIGTAGNTDTQYF
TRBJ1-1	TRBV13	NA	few	TGTGCCAGCAGCTATAACAGGGCTGGGGACACTGAAGCTTTCTTT	CASSYNRAGDTEAFF
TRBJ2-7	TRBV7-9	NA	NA	TGTGCCAGCAGCTACAGGGACCGCTGGAACTCCTACGAGCAGTACTTC	CASSYRDRWNSYEQYF
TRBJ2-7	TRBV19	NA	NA	TGTGCCAGTAGTATCAGTGGTAGGACGCCGGGACAAGTTCCCTACGAGCAGTACTTC	CASSISGRTPGQVPYEQYF
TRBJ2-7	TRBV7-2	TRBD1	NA	TGTGCCAGCAGCTTCGACAGGGGGCCTTCCTACGAGCAGTACTTC	CASSFDRGPSYEQYF
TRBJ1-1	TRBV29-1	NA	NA	TGCAGCGCGGTAAGGGGGACCCCGGTCACTGAAGCTTTCTTT	CSAVRGTPVTEAFF
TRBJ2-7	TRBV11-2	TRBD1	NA	TGTGCCAGCAGCCGGGTGGGACAGGGTTCCTACGAGCAGTACTTC	CASSRVGQGSYEQYF
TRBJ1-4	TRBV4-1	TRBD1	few	TGCGCCAGCAGCCAAAAAGGGACACAGGGGGCTAATGAAAAACTGTTTTTT	CASSQKGTQGANEKLFF
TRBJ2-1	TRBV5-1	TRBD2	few	TGCGCCAGCAGCGGGGGACTAGCGGGTAGTGAGCAGTTCTTC	CASSGGLAGSEQFF
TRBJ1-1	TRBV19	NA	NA	TGTGCCAGTAGTCCTTCCAGGGCGGGAGGTTCTGAAGCTTTCTTT	CASSPSRAGGSEAFF
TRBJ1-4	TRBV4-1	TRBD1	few	TGCGCCAGCAGCTTGGGCTACAGGGGGCTAGCAACTAATGAAAAACTGTTTTTT	CASSLGYRGLATNEKLFF
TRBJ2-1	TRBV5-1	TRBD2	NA	TGCGCCAGCAGCTTGGGAGTTGGACTAGATACGAATGAGCAGTTCTTC	CASSLGVGLDTNEQFF
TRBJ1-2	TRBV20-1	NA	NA	TGCAGTGCTAGACGGAGCTATGGCTACACCTTC	CSARRSYGYTF
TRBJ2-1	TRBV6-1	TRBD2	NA	TGTGCCAGCAGTGAATATACTAGCGGGAGGTACAATGAGCAGTTCTTC	CASSEYTSGRYNEQFF
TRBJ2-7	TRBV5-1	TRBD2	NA	TGCGCCAGCAGCTTACACATACCGGGACTAGCGGGAGCATCTACCTCCTACGAGCAGTACTTC	CASSLHIPGLAGASTSYEQYF
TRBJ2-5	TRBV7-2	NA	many	TGTGCCAGCAGCTCGACAGGGAGGCAAGAGACCCAGTACTTC	CASSSTGRQETQYF
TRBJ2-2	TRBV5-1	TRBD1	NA	TGCGCCAGCAGCTTGGGGACAGGTACCGGGGAGCTGTTTTTT	CASSLGTGTGELFF
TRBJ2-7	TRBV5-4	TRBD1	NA	TGTGCCAGCAGCTTTGGGACAGGCAACTCCTACGAGCAGTACTTC	CASSFGTGNSYEQYF
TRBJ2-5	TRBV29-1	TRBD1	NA	TGCAGCGTAGAACAGGGGTGGCAAGAGACCCAGTACTTC	CSVEQGWQETQYF
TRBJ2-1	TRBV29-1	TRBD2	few	TGCAGCGTTTTCCCGGGAGGGAATGAGCAGTTCTTC	CSVFPGGNEQFF
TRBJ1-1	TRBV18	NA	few	TGTGCCAGCTCACCGGGGAGGAACACTGAAGCTTTCTTT	CASSPGRNTEAFF
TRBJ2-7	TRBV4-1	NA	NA	TGCGCCAGCAGCCTGGAAGGAGGGAGCGAGCAGTACTTC	CASSLEGGSEQYF
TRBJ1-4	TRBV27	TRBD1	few	TGTGCCAGCAGCGCCTGGCAAGGGGGCTTAGGGGAACTGTTTTTT	CASSAWQGGLGELFF
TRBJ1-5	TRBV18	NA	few	TGTGCCAGCTCCCCAGGAGGGGGCAATCAGCCCCAGCATTTT	CASSPGGGNQPQHF
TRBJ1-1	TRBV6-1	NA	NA	TGTGCCAGCAGTGAACAGGGGCGGAACACTGAAGCTTTCTTT	CASSEQGRNTEAFF
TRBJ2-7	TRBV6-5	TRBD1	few	TGTGCCAGCAGTCGGGACAGGGCAGTGGACGAGCAGTACTTC	CASSRDRAVDEQYF
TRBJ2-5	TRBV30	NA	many	TGTGCCTGGACCCCCCGGGACGCCGGAGGGGAGACCCAGTACTTC	CAWTPRDAGGETQYF